This TCR beta chain was recorded in a study of blood T cell repertoires in COVID-19. Study at large: From the United States, Italy and Spain came samples of acute and convalescent COVID-19. T cells, B-cell-depleted T cells, or PBMCs supplied cDNA or gDNA.

Seattle researchers signed up patients amid active infection and tracked them longitudinally. Germline-derived CDR1 and CDR2 are SGHTA and FQGNSA. The J segment lost 0 bases and the V segment lost 1 base, leaving 5 bases of the junction unmatched. The CDR3 contains 17 residues. Original processing notes: From reference gene primer amplification, estimates of nucleated cell counts were derived. This table comes from immunoSEQ multiplex PCR, and its TCRdb copy is limited to in-frame clones, with some not included. Clone size and the V and J calls come from that table; the DNA yielded D and trimming. The sample holds fewer than 350,000 clones; 87% are singletons and the top ten take roughly a tenth.

This receptor was taken from a man aged 25-45 years with COVID-19, enrolled during active disease. V is TRBV7-2 and J is TRBJ2-7; 11 bases align to TRBD2. The sequenced sample consisted of peripheral blood. CDR3 nucleotide sequence: TGTGCCAGCAGCTTAGGACCGACTAGCGGGACCTCCTACGAGCAGTACTTC. Encoded protein: CASSLGPTSGTSYEQYF.